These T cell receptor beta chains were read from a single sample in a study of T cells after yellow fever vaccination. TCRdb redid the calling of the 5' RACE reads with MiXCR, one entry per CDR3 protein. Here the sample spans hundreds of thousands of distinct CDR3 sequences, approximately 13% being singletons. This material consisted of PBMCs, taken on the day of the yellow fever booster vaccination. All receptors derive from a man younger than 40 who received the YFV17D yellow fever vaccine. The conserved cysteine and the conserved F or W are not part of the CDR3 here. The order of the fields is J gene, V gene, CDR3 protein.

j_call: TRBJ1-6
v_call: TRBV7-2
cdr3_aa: ASSLTGDNSPLH

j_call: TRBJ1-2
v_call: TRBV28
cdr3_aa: ASRGYGYT

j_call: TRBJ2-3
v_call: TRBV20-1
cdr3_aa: SAREGGLAESTDTQY

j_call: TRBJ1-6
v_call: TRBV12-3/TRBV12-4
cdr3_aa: ASSLQGGNSPLH

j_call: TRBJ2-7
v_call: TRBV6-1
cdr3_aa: ASSQGRFIEQY

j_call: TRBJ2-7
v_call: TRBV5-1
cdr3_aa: ASSPRVETFYEQY

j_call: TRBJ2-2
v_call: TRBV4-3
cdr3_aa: ASSQDASGGELF

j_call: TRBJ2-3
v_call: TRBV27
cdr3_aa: ASSLMYTSSTDTQY

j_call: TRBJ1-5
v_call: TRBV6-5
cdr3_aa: ASSYSTPQTQPQH

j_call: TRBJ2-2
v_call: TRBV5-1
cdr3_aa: ASSFGPLGANTGELF

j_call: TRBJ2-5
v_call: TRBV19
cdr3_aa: ASRDRGRGETQY

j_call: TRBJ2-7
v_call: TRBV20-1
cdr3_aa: SGVGVYEQY

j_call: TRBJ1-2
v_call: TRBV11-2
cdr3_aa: ASSLDNGGNYGYT

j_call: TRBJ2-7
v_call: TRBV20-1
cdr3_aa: SASRADYEQY